This record looks at one T cell receptor beta chain sequence and its context. Its antigen remains unknown. This specimen belongs to a study of T cells expressing NK-cell markers. About the study: Sorted CD3+CD56+NKG2C+, CD3+CD56+NKG2C- and CD3+CD56-NKG2C+ T-cell subsets were beta-chain profiled.

Study-wide results and limits: The CD3+CD56-NKG2C+ fraction of a few donors was also led by these clonotypes.

This CDR3 has 15 residues. CDR1 and CDR2 from the germline V gene are LNHDA and SQIVND (reference sequence). TCR beta libraries carry UMIs added by 5'RACE template switching. TCRdb reanalyzed the 5' RACE reads, giving one entry per CDR3 protein sequence and no DNA. The sample includes over 350,000 distinct CDR3 sequences. Sample: blood T cells: a sorted CD56 or NKG2C T cell subset, CD4+ or CD8+ T cells, or bulk PBMC T cells (not recorded which). The chain is built from TRBV19 and TRBJ2-5; absent DNA, TCRdb's TRBD1 call cannot be checked. The clonotype comes from a woman aged 50 to 65 in good health. CDR3 loop: CASSIGGGAGETQYF.